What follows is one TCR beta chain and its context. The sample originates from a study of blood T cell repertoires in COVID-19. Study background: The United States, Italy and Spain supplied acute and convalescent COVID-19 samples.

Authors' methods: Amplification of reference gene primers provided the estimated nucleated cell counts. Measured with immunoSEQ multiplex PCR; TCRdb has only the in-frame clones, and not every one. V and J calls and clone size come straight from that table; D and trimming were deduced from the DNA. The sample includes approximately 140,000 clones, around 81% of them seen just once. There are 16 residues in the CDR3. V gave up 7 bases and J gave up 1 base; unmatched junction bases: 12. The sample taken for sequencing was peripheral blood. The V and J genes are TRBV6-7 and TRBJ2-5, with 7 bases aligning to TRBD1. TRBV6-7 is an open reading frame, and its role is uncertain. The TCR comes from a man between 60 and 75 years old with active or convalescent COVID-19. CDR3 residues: CASTPRQGRRQETQYF. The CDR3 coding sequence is TGTGCCAGCACCCCCCGACAGGGAAGGCGCCAAGAGACCCAGTACTTC.